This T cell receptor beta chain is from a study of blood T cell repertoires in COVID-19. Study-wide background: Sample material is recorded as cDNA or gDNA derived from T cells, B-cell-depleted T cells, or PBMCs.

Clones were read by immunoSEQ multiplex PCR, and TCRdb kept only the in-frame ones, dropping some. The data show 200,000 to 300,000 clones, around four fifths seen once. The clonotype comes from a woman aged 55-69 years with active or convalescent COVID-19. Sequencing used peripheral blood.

Here the CDR3 reads CATSADRRSPDTQYF. The CDR3 DNA reads as TGTGCCACCAGCGCGGACAGGCGCTCCCCAGATACGCAGTATTTT. The rearrangement joins TRBV24-1 to TRBJ2-3, with 7 bases that match TRBD1. CDR1 and CDR2 (germline): KGHDR, SFDVKD. The CDR3 covers 15 residues. The V segment lost 7 bases and the J segment 4 bases; nucleotides outside the gene matches: 10.